The next 20 T cell receptor beta chains were all read from a single sample in a study of identical twins. TCRdb re-analysed the 5' RACE reads in MiXCR, keeping a single row per CDR3 protein. The table has more than 1.5 million distinct CDR3 sequences, 25% to 35% seen once. Sequenced input: cord blood. The receptors here all came from a newborn girl in good health.

This chain connects TRBV18 to TRBJ1-5, with D unresolved. This CDR3 is 13 amino acids long. Germline V gives CDR1 KGHSH, CDR2 LQKENI. V was trimmed by 3 bases and J by 5 bases, leaving 8 bases between them. CDR3 sequence reads: CASSPTLDQPQHF. CDR3 sequence (DNA): TGTGCCAGCTCACCCACCCTGGATCAGCCCCAGCATTTT. The variable domain in full, completed from reference TRBV18 and TRBJ1-5, reads NAGVMQNPRHLVRRRGQEARLRCSPMKGHSHVYWYRQLPEEGLKFMVYLQKENIIDESGMPKERFSAEFPKEGPSILRIQQVVRGDSAAYFCASSPTLDQPQHFGDGTRLSIL.

This clonotype was counted only a few times. The chain has TRBV20-1 and TRBJ2-5; possibly TRBD2 for D (6 bases). Trimming removed 0 bases at V and 3 bases at J, with 17 bases between. CDR3 size: 16 residues. CDR1 DFQATT and CDR2 SNEGSKA come from the germline V gene (reference sequence). CDR3 coding DNA: TGCAGTGCTAGAGATCCCCGCGGGGTCCCCGAAGAGACCCAGTACTTC. This gives the protein CSARDPRGVPEETQYF.

This chain joins TRBV10-3 and TRBJ2-7; 10 positions agree with TRBD2. V lost 4 bases to trimming and J lost 2 bases; unmatched junction nucleotides: 2. Germline V CDR1 and CDR2: ENHRY, SYGVKD. This CDR3 is 14 amino acids long. Here the CDR3 reads CAISGGTSAYEQYF. The CDR3 DNA is TGTGCCATCAGTGGTGGGACTAGCGCCTACGAGCAGTACTTC.

The V gene is TRBV20-1, the J gene TRBJ1-4; D is uncertain. Trimming removed 6 bases at V and 0 bases at J, with 8 bases between. This CDR3 has 13 residues. Germline V gene sequence: CDR1 DFQATT, CDR2 SNEGSKA (reference sequence). As DNA, the CDR3 is TGCAGTGCCCCGATAACAACTAATGAAAAACTGTTTTTT. This translates into CSAPITTNEKLFF.

This clonotype was seen only a few times. V and J are TRBV20-1 and TRBJ2-7, with no clear D. The CDR3 spans 12 residues. CDR1 is DFQATT, CDR2 SNEGSKA, per germline (reference sequence). Trimming removed 0 bases from V and 4 bases from J, with 7 bases in between. The CDR3 reads CSARDPAYEQYF. The CDR3 DNA is TGCAGTGCTAGAGATCCGGCATACGAGCAGTACTTC.

This clonotype was recorded at least ten times. The chain uses TRBV21-1 and TRBJ1-2; the table's D call of TRBD1 was not tested on the DNA. TRBV21-1 is a pseudogene locus. CDR3 size: 12 residues. CDR3 DNA sequence: TGTGCCAGCAGCAAGGCAGGGGAAGGCTACACCTTC. This sequence encodes CASSKAGEGYTF.

V is TRBV12-3 or TRBV12-4 and J is TRBJ2-3, with 10 bases matching TRBD2. With V trimmed by 5 bases and J by 4 bases, 9 bases remained unmatched. The CDR3 is made up of 16 amino acids. DNA for the CDR3: TGTGCCAGCAGTCCCACGAGCGGGAGGGCCCCAGATACGCAGTATTTT. It specifies CASSPTSGRAPDTQYF.

This clonotype was found many times. V is TRBV29-1 and J is TRBJ2-1; tentative D call: TRBD2 (7 bases). The CDR3 runs to 13 residues. The V and J ends lost 4 bases and 4 bases respectively, with 11 bases between them. CDR1 is SQVTM and CDR2 is ANQGSEA in the germline V gene. The CDR3 here is CSVGGGDYNEQFF. In DNA, the CDR3 is TGCAGCGTTGGAGGGGGGGATTACAATGAGCAGTTCTTC.

About this clonotype itself: A much bigger clone sits one base away, suggesting this may be a read error. The chain carries TRBV10-3 and TRBJ1-1, with no clear D. The germline gives CDR1 ENHRY, CDR2 SYGVKD. This CDR3 region has 14 residues. Here the CDR3 DNA reads TGTGCCGTCAGTGAAGGAGGAGGGAACACTGAAGCTTTCTTT. This translates into CAVSEGGGNTEAFF.

This clonotype turned up a few times. The genes are TRBV6-1 and TRBJ1-3; no clear D. The CDR3 is 17 residues long. The V gene's germline CDR1 is MNHNS and CDR2 SASEGT. V gave up 7 bases and J gave up 0 bases, with 19 bases separating them. The CDR3 loop reads CASKRTRGRDSGNTIYF. In DNA, the CDR3 is TGTGCCAGCAAGCGCACCAGAGGACGAGACTCTGGAAACACCATATATTTT.

In the case of this clonotype: A much bigger clone sits one base away, suggesting this may be a read error. The chain uses TRBV10-3 and TRBJ2-4; unclear D gene. The CDR3 length is 15 residues. Germline CDR1 and CDR2: ENHRY and SYGVKD. The chain's CDR3 is CAISAAGPAKNTQYF. The CDR3 nucleotides are TGTGCCATCAGTGCCGCAGGCCCAGCCAAAAACACTCAGTACTTC.

This rearrangement joins TRBV2 to TRBJ1-1; no definite D call. Germline CDR1 SNHLY, CDR2 FYNNEI. The CDR3 is 13 amino acids. V was clipped by 6 bases and J by 1 base, with 9 bases between them. Here the CDR3 reads CASSIEGNTEAFF. The CDR3, as DNA: TGTGCCAGCAGCATCGAGGGGAACACTGAAGCTTTCTTT. Looking up the rest from reference TRBV2 and TRBJ1-1 gives the full variable domain: EPEVTQTPSHQVTQMGQEVILRCVPISNHLYFYWYRQILGQKVEFLVSFYNNEISEKSEIFDDQFSVERPDGSNFTLKIRSTKLEDSAMYFCASSIEGNTEAFFGQGTRLTVV.

Here the CDR3 reads CASSQDLPLSAVEQYF. The CDR3 bases are TGTGCCAGCAGCCAAGATCTTCCCCTTAGCGCGGTCGAGCAGTACTTC. The rearrangement uses TRBV3-1 and TRBJ2-7; D is possibly TRBD2 (5 bases). V lost 0 bases to trimming and J lost 6 bases, with 18 bases between them. The germline V gene encodes CDR1 LGHDT and CDR2 YNNKEL (reference sequence). This CDR3 contains 16 residues.

The chain has TRBV25-1 and TRBJ1-6; tentatively, D is TRBD1 (5 bases). Germline-derived CDR1 and CDR2 are MGHDK and SYGVNS. The CDR3 runs to 13 residues. V lost 1 base and J lost 9, with 7 bases in between. CDR3 sequence: CASSESRGSPLHF. The CDR3, as DNA: TGTGCCAGCAGTGAATCAAGGGGTTCACCCCTCCACTTT.

The chain has TRBV4-2 and TRBJ2-7; D is unclear. Trimming shortened V by 0 bases and J by 5 bases, and 5 bases separated the two germline ends. CDR1 LGHNA and CDR2 YNFKEQ come from the germline V gene. CDR3 length: 12 residues. This CDR3 reads CASSQDKNEQYF. The CDR3, as DNA: TGTGCCAGCAGCCAAGATAAAAACGAGCAGTACTTC.

V gene TRBV20-1 combines with J gene TRBJ1-1, with D unclear. V gave up 4 bases and J gave up 6 bases, with 9 bases separating them. Germline CDR1 reads DFQATT; CDR2 reads SNEGSKA (reference sequence). The CDR3 has 11 residues. In DNA form, the CDR3 reads TGCAGTGCTAATCGGCACCCTGAAGCTTTCTTT. Protein sequence: CSANRHPEAFF.

J is TRBJ2-1 and V is TRBV20-1; 8 positions agree with TRBD2. Germline assignment: CDR1 DFQATT and CDR2 SNEGSKA (reference sequence). After removal of 6 bases from V and 8 bases from J, the junction contained 15 bases not matched to a gene. The CDR3 length is 15 residues. The CDR3 sequence: CSAGNSAGGPDEQFF. DNA for the CDR3: TGCAGTGCCGGAAATAGCGCGGGGGGCCCCGATGAGCAGTTCTTC.

V usage is TRBV20-1 and J usage is TRBJ2-7; 8 nucleotides agree with TRBD1. There are 15 residues in the CDR3. CDR1 and CDR2 from the germline V gene are DFQATT and SNEGSKA (reference sequence). V dropped 2 bases and J dropped 3; count of bases not matched to a gene: 9. CDR3 coding DNA: TGCAGTGCTAGAACGAGACAGGGGTTTGTCTACGAGCAGTACTTC. This translates into CSARTRQGFVYEQYF.

This clonotype was found a few times. This chain links TRBV27 with TRBJ2-1; D gene ambiguous. V shed 4 bases and J shed 4 bases, with 14 bases lying between them. CDR1 is MNHEY and CDR2 is SMNVEV in the germline V gene (reference sequence). The length of the CDR3 is 15 residues. The DNA for the CDR3 is TGTGCCAGCAGTTGGTCGTTTGGGTCTTACAATGAGCAGTTCTTC. It encodes CASSWSFGSYNEQFF.

This clonotype was counted a few times. The chain combines TRBV20-1 with TRBJ1-1, with 7 nucleotides matching TRBD1. Losses at the gene ends were 0 bases for V and 3 bases for J; bases not matched to a gene: 4. This CDR3 comprises 14 residues. Germline V CDR1 and CDR2: DFQATT, SNEGSKA (reference sequence). The CDR3 is CSAREGQRYTEAFF. CDR3 coding DNA: TGCAGTGCTAGAGAGGGACAGCGCTACACTGAAGCTTTCTTT.